One TCR beta chain is described in this entry. Its antigen remains unknown. TCRdb processed the 5' RACE reads anew with MiXCR; each CDR3 protein has one entry. The table includes about 240,000 distinct CDR3 sequences, approximately 11% detected once. This record belongs to a study of identical twins. The study's findings and limits: Conclusions were based on cross-sectional statistical analysis, without following the same donors.

This sample also belongs to another study, concerning yellow fever vaccine responses in identical twins.

This sequence originates from a woman younger than 35 in good health. Sample: memory (CD45RO+) T cells sorted from blood.

CDR3 amino acids: CASSPPGGGIPSTDTQYF. CDR3 DNA sequence: TGTGCCAGTAGTCCCCCCGGAGGCGGGATACCTAGCACAGATACGCAGTATTTT. V and J are TRBV19 and TRBJ2-3; tentative D call: TRBD2 (6 bases). CDR3 length equals 18 residues. Germline CDR1 LNHDA, CDR2 SQIVND (reference sequence). V dropped 5 bases and J dropped 0 bases, with 21 bases sitting between them. Supplemented by reference TRBV19 and TRBJ2-3, the full variable domain reads DGGITQSPKYLFRKEGQNVTLSCEQNLNHDAMYWYRQDPGQGLRLIYYSQIVNDFQKGDIAEGYSVSREKKESFPLTVTSAQKNPTAFYLCASSPPGGGIPSTDTQYFGPGTRLTVL.